This T cell receptor (beta chain) was obtained from a study of T cells in Graves' hyperthyroidism and ophthalmopathy (dated by TCRdb to the late 2010s). With respect to the entire study: Peripheral blood was collected at initial diagnosis, before any treatment. TCR V-J signatures able to tell the groups apart were searched for in a discovery cohort of some 100 patients, of whom more than 40 had Graves' ophthalmopathy and under 65 had stable Graves' hyperthyroidism. For training and testing, the 100 patients in the discovery cohort were randomly divided in a 7:3 ratio. The paper describes TCR Vbeta CDR3 sequencing of 130 to 150 peripheral blood samples, made up of roughly 45 ophthalmopathy patients, roughly 80 hyperthyroidism patients and 17 progressor patients. Following sampling, methimazole starting at 30 mg daily was given to hyperthyroidism patients, and high-dose intravenous methylprednisolone was given to ophthalmopathy patients. Whether ophthalmopathy could be predicted prospectively was tested in an independent validation cohort made up of under 20 hyperthyroidism patients plus 17 patients who later progressed to ophthalmopathy. In about 6 Graves' hyperthyroidism patients, the study also compared T-cell repertoires from thyroid tissue with T-cell repertoires from blood.

Ophthalmopathy patients had moderately to severely active disease, with a Clinical Activity Score of 3 or more, a NOSPECS grade of 4 or more, and a disease duration of less than 3 months. The study excluded patients with uncontrolled infections, other autoimmune diseases, pregnancy or lactation. Diagnoses were established on the basis of clinical symptoms, serum thyroxine and TRAb, thyroid ultrasound, and orbital computed tomography. PBMCs were isolated from roughly 10 ml of fresh peripheral blood by Ficoll-Paque density gradient centrifugation. Total RNA was extracted using Trizol reagent, and RNA quality was assessed on an Agilent 2100 Bioanalyzer. As concerns this clonotype: No cognate antigen has been identified for it. Base qualities are not at hand, and no much larger clone is one base apart.

CDR1 is given as SGHTA and CDR2 as FQGNSA, both from the germline V gene. V is cut by 3 bases and J by 3 bases, and the space between the germline ends is 9 bases. The CDR3, cysteine through phenylalanine, is 13 amino acids long. The retained sequence is limited to the CDR3, 39 bases, with the frame set at the first base. What the research found in general, with its limitations: In validation, the model predicted progression to ophthalmopathy with about 71% sensitivity and less than 80% specificity, a median of 6.5 months before onset. No statistical method was used to fix the sample size in advance, and group allocation was not hidden from the investigators. Ophthalmopathy was separated from stable hyperthyroidism by a 13 V-J signature model, with about 88% sensitivity and about 81% specificity obtained in cross-validation and 80%/75% obtained in testing. Most expanded thyroid clonotypes (frequency above 0.001) were also found in blood, which suggests that blood repertoires may mirror thyroid immune responses.

Amplification of TCR beta CDR3 regions was carried out from RNA transcripts. The TCR CDR3 was subjected to a first round of RT-PCR using the HTBI primer set and the Qiagen OneStep RT-PCR kit. A second multiplex PCR round built the libraries, followed by size selection and purification. Libraries were sequenced paired-end with 100 bp reads on an Illumina HiSeq2000. Processing in the source paper ran as follows. SOAPnuke was used to process the raw data, removing reads that contained adapters or uncalled bases, had a mean Phred below 15, or lacked an exact match to the constant primer or identifier. COPE v1.2.5 was used to merge high-quality paired reads, and clonotypes were defined as unique nucleotide sequences. MiTCR v1.1 was used to align clonotypes to the IMGT TRBV, TRBD and TRBJ reference segments. The analysis included only V-J combinations with a frequency above 0.0001, which together covered around 99% of the repertoires. The TCS score was defined as the ratio of F50 (clonal expansion) to E x V (chaos), calculated using BLOSUM62-based TCRdist between CDR3 peptides within each V-J. Welch's t-statistics and random forest reduced approximately 520 V-J features to about 13, which were used in a naive Bayes classifier (R e1071). TCRdb passed the public sequencing reads through fastp at Q25 and MiXCR, retaining productive beta sequences. Rows with one shared CDR3 protein collapse into an entry with the most common genes and DNA. These V and J calls are TCRdb output, not the study's own analysis. The sample records about 640,000 distinct CDR3 sequences, less than 25% of which are singletons. About 34% of the sample lies in the top ten.

The receptor was derived from a man aged 30-40 years with Graves' ophthalmopathy. Specimen: blood. This receptor chain uses TRBV7-2 and TRBJ2-7, with no D gene named confidently. The nucleotides are TGTGCCAGCAGCTTCTCCAGGCGCTACGAGCAGTACTTC. It translates to CASSFSRRYEQYF.